This TCR beta chain was profiled in a study of shared clonotypes between healthy human individuals. The data were produced by immunoSEQ multiplex PCR, yet TCRdb's version contains in-frame clones alone and is incomplete. Of about 380,000 clones listed, roughly 96% are singletons. The CDR3 covers 15 residues. Germline values: CDR1 KGHSH, CDR2 LQKENI. V trimming: 0 bases; J trimming: 11 bases; junction bases outside the gene matches: 11. The receptor comes from a man between 25 and 39 years old in good health. The material sequenced was memory CD8+ T cells sorted from blood. Stated subset: CD45RO+ cells pooled with CCR7-negative TemRA cells. This chain connects TRBV18 to TRBJ1-1; 8 bases are shared with TRBD1. The CDR3 nucleotides are TGTGCCAGCTCACCACCCCGGGACAGGAGGTCTCGGGCTTTCTTT. Encoded protein: CASSPPRDRRSRAFF.